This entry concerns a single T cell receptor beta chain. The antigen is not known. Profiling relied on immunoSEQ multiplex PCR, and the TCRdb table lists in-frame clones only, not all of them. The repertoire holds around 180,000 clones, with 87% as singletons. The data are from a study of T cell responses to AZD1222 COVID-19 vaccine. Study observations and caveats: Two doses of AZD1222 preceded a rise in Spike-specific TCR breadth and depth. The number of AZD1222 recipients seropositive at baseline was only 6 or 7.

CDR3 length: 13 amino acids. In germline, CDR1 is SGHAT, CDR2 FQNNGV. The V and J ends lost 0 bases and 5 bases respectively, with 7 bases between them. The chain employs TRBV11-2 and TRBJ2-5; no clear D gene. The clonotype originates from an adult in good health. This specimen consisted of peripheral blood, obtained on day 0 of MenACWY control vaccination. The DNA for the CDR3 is TGTGCCAGCAGCTTAGAACCGGGTGAGACCCAGTACTTC. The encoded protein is CASSLEPGETQYF.